The T cell receptor (beta chain) under discussion was sequenced for a study of CD8+CD57+ T cells in acquired aplastic anemia (dated by TCRdb to the late 2010s). General notes on the study: Extracted DNA from sorted CD4+ and CD8+ cells averaged around 3.5 ug, ranging from roughly 0.19 to 27.4 ug. For healthy donor samples, the average read count was about 10 million for CD4+ cells and 11 million to 13 million for CD8+ cells.

Genomic DNA was used as template for profiling of TCR beta VDJ combinations and CDR3 sequences. An Illumina HiSeq 2000 was used for TCR repertoire sequencing. The original pipeline was this. Repertoires were assessed using TRBV/TRBJ rearrangement plots, CDR3 size and DJ length profiles, and Simpson's diversity index. The most abundant DNA sequence in the deep sequencing data was defined as the immunodominant clone. CDR3 amino acid sequences were screened for sharing across subjects and compared with published repertoires and the VDJdb database. TCRdb trimmed public reads at Q25 via fastp, called clones via MiXCR and kept in-frame beta chains. Each record represents a unique CDR3 protein, reported with the most common genes and DNA among its rows. It is TCRdb's table, rather than the study itself, that gives the V and J calls and clone size. For this sample there are roughly 420,000 distinct CDR3 sequences; approximately 70% appear just once. The ten largest account for 3.5% to 4.5% of the sample.

To note about this clonotype: Its antigen is currently not known. Within one base of it there is no much larger clone, and no base qualities were kept.

What the study reported, not specific to this receptor: Patients and healthy controls showed no significant difference in CD8+ Simpson's diversity (P=0.060). Roughly 30 CD8+ CDR3 sequences were found to be shared between patients and controls, but these sequences appeared to be highly expressed in patients and within the immunodominant clones of the patients.

The germline V gene (reference sequence) yields DFQATT for CDR1 and SNEGSKA for CDR2. For this chain, trimming is 3 bases at the V end and 0 bases at the J end, and the number of junction bases without a gene match is 7. The CDR3, cysteine through phenylalanine, is 15 amino acids long. Only the CDR3 DNA stays, 45 bases, in frame from base 1. TCR repertoires of sorted CD4+ and CD8+ blood T cells from severe aplastic anemia patients and healthy subjects were deep-sequenced in the study. Ficoll-Paque density gradient centrifugation was used to isolate peripheral blood mononuclear cells. CD4+ and CD8+ T cells were sorted by FACS or magnetic beads before DNA extraction.

The sequence was collected from a human donor in good health, serving as a control. The sequenced material came from sorted CD4+, CD8+, or CD8+CD57+ T cells (not recorded which) from PBMCs. The chain links TRBV20-1 with TRBJ1-1; TRBD1 matches 7 bases in the middle. The nucleotide sequence is given as TGCAGTGCTAGTCGGGACAGTCGACTGAACACTGAAGCTTTCTTT. Its amino acids are CSASRDSRLNTEAFF.